This T cell receptor beta chain was identified during a study of identical twins. Findings of the study overall: In drawing conclusions, the study used cross-sectional statistical analysis and did not follow the same donors. Out-of-frame alpha sequences common to twins were enriched for low generation probability.

Via MiXCR, TCRdb re-called the 5' RACE reads, giving one row per CDR3 protein. The sample records about 240,000 distinct CDR3 sequences, about 11% being singletons. CDR3 length: 16 amino acids. After removal of 0 bases from V and 2 bases from J, the junction contained 3 bases not matched to a gene. Germline loops: CDR1 SQVTM, CDR2 ANQGSEA. This clonotype occurred a few times. The antigen is not known. J is TRBJ2-3 and V is TRBV29-1, with 12 bases that match TRBD2. Sequences were obtained from memory T cells sorted from blood. This TCR was recovered from a man aged 45-65 years in good health. CDR3 nucleotide sequence: TGCAGCGTTGAAGATCGGACTAGCGGGGTCACAGATACGCAGTATTTT. The encoded protein is CSVEDRTSGVTDTQYF.